Listed here are 8 T cell receptor beta chains from one sample, sequenced in a study of blood T cell repertoires in COVID-19. Libraries were prepared by immunoSEQ multiplex PCR; TCRdb keeps only in-frame clonotypes and omits some of them. The table records about 100,000 clones, 88% of them present only once. Sequencing was done on a sample of peripheral blood. The source of these receptors is a woman in her sixties with acute or convalescent COVID-19.

This clone was observed once. The chain links TRBV4-2 to TRBJ1-2; D call uncertain. Trimming stripped 0 bases from V and 3 bases from J, with 11 bases between. Germline CDR1 reads LGHNA; CDR2 reads YNFKEQ. The CDR3 loop spans 15 amino acids. Here the CDR3 DNA reads TGTGCCAGCAGCCAAGAGCACCGGAGTCACTATGGCTACACCTTC. Its translation: CASSQEHRSHYGYTF.

The genes are TRBV11-2 and TRBJ2-5; TRBD2 matches 9 bases. CDR3 size: 16 residues. Germline V gene data show CDR1 as SGHAT and CDR2 as FQNNGV. Germline trimming cut 0 bases from V and 4 bases from J; bases unmatched to any gene: 6. This chain's CDR3 is CASSLERLAGLETQYF. For the CDR3, the DNA is TGTGCCAGCAGCTTAGAGAGGCTAGCGGGATTAGAGACCCAGTACTTC.

V and J are TRBV28 and TRBJ2-2; D gene unclear. Per the germline V gene, CDR1 is MDHEN and CDR2 is SYDVKM. The germline V and J ends were trimmed by 5 bases and 4 bases, with 11 bases remaining between them. The CDR3 length is 14 residues. The CDR3 nucleotides are TGTGCCAGCAGTCCCTCACTGCGCACCGGGGAGCTGTTTTTT. Residues: CASSPSLRTGELFF.

The J gene is TRBJ1-2, the V gene TRBV6-4; 9 bases are a match to TRBD1. The V gene's germline CDR1 is MRHNA and CDR2 SNTAGT. The CDR3 runs to 13 residues. J lost 7 bases, V lost 4 bases, and 4 bases had no gene match. The CDR3 spells CASSAQGAGGYTF. DNA of the CDR3: TGTGCCAGCAGTGCACAGGGGGCAGGTGGCTACACCTTC.

In regard to this clone: Different DNA sequences within this sample yield the same CDR3. The chain is built from TRBV27 and TRBJ2-1; 8 bases line up with TRBD2. The CDR3 extends over 15 amino acids. Trimming took 3 bases from V and 1 from J; bases not matched to a gene: 2. The germline gives CDR1 MNHEY, CDR2 SMNVEV (reference sequence). CDR3 protein: CASSLSGSSYNEQFF. The CDR3 DNA reads as TGTGCCAGCAGTTTGAGCGGGAGTTCCTACAATGAGCAGTTCTTC.

This rearrangement joins TRBV24-1 to TRBJ2-1; 10 nucleotides match TRBD2. CDR1 is KGHDR and CDR2 is SFDVKD in the germline V gene. CDR3 length: 16 amino acids. V was pared by 3 bases and J by 5 bases, with 6 bases of the junction left unmatched. CDR3 residues: CATSDPLAGSNNEQFF. CDR3 nucleotide sequence: TGTGCCACCAGTGATCCACTAGCGGGGTCAAACAATGAGCAGTTCTTC.

The chain combines TRBV5-1 with TRBJ2-7; no firm D call. This CDR3 spans 13 amino acids. V was pared by 0 bases and J by 7 bases, with 11 bases between. The germline CDR1 and CDR2 sequences are SGHRS and YFSETQ. The CDR3 is CASSLGLAAEQYF. The CDR3 nucleotides read TGCGCCAGCAGCTTGGGATTGGCAGCGGAGCAGTACTTC.

The chain has TRBV5-4 and TRBJ2-2; TRBD2 matches 9 bases. The CDR3 length is 14 residues. J gave up 4 bases and V 7 bases, and 5 bases lay outside the gene matches. Germline lookup yields CDR1 SGHNT and CDR2 YYREEE (reference sequence). CDR3 sequence reads: CASRLTSGTGELFF. Here the CDR3 DNA reads TGTGCCAGCCGATTGACTAGCGGCACCGGGGAGCTGTTTTTT. Drawing the rest from reference TRBV5-4 and TRBJ2-2, the complete variable domain is ETGVTQSPTHLIKTRGQQVTLRCSSQSGHNTVSWYQQALGQGPQFIFQYYREEENGRGNFPPRFSGLQFPNYSSELNVNALELDDSALYLCASRLTSGTGELFFGEGSRLTVL.